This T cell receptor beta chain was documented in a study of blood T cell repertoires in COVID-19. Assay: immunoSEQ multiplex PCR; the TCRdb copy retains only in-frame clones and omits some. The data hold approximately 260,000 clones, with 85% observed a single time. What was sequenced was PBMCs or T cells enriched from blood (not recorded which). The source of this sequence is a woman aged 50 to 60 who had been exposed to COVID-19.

The CDR3 reads CASSQGQGRNTEAFF. The CDR3 coding sequence is TGTGCCAGCAGCCAAGGACAGGGACGGAACACTGAAGCTTTCTTT. The chain carries TRBV14 and TRBJ1-1, with TRBD1 matching 7 bases. Germline values: CDR1 SGHDN, CDR2 FVKESK. The CDR3 covers 15 residues. Trimming at V came to 1 base and at J to 1 base, leaving 3 bases not matched to a gene.